This TCR beta chain came from a study of CD8+ T cells in alopecia areata. Study information: The drug, oral tofacitinib, was given to treated patients at 5 to 10 mg twice daily.

The sample's treatment: oral pan-JAK inhibitor, 5-10 mg twice daily. Alopecia areata patients had lesional scalp punch biopsies and peripheral blood taken from them. CDR1 and CDR2 (germline): LNHNV, YYDKDF (reference sequence). V was clipped by 6 bases and J by 4 bases, with 12 bases between them. The CDR3 totals 13 residues. With regard to this clone: Its antigen is as yet unknown.

Study-wide results and caveats: Only a single nonresponder existed, so baseline CD8+ expansion links stay unclear. Tofacitinib significantly brought down scalp clonality and expanded CD8+ clones among top 100.

cDNA serving as the sequencing template came from extracted, reverse transcribed RNA. Only in-frame clones appear in the TCRdb table, and some are missing; sequencing was by immunoSEQ multiplex PCR. The sample includes around 210,000 clones, over 60% of them seen just once. The TCR was taken from a human donor with alopecia areata. V is TRBV15 and J is TRBJ1-1, with D perhaps TRBD1 (6 bases). The material was CD4+ T cells sorted from blood, obtained at week 4, from a patient treated with tofacitinib. The CDR3 here is CATRSGASTEAFF. The CDR3 DNA follows: TGTGCCACCAGATCAGGGGCTAGCACTGAAGCTTTCTTT.